These 2 T cell receptor beta chains came from one sample sequenced in a study of cytomegalovirus exposure and HLA in healthy donors. Both 60 Vbeta primers and 13 Jbeta primers went into the PCR. The data were produced by immunoSEQ multiplex PCR, yet TCRdb's version contains in-frame clones alone and is incomplete. The data show about 59,000 clones, 83% seen once. Sequences were obtained from PBMCs. These receptors originate from a human donor in good health.

This clone was seen just once. The chain links TRBV5-1 to TRBJ1-6; 7 bases line up with TRBD1. The length of the CDR3 is 13 residues. Per the germline V gene, CDR1 is SGHRS and CDR2 is YFSETQ. J was trimmed by 8 bases and V by 9 bases; bases with no gene match: 8. Here the CDR3 reads CATKRQGDSPLHF. The CDR3 nucleotides are TGCGCCACCAAACGACAGGGCGATTCACCCCTCCACTTT. The full variable domain, its missing parts supplied by reference TRBV5-1 and TRBJ1-6, is KAGVTQTPRYLIKTRGQQVTLSCSPISGHRSVSWYQQTPGQGLQFLFEYFSETQRNKGNFPGRFSGRQFSNSRSEMNVSTLELGDSALYLCATKRQGDSPLHFGNGTRLTVT.

The gene calls are TRBV7-9 and TRBJ1-2; tentatively, D is TRBD1 (6 bases). The CDR3 is made up of 16 amino acids. V shed 5 bases and J shed 9 bases, with 25 bases lying between them. Germline CDR1 is SEHNR and CDR2 is FQNEAQ (reference sequence). CDR3 amino acids: CASSPEPRTARNSYTF. For the CDR3, the DNA is TGTGCCAGCAGCCCCGAACCCCGGACAGCCCGCAATAGCTACACCTTC.